This T cell receptor beta chain derives from a study of PD-1 blockade in classical Hodgkin lymphoma. Germline V gene data show CDR1 as LGHNA and CDR2 as YSLEER. CDR3 length: 15 residues. V was pared by 0 bases and J by 5 bases, with 13 bases between. Time point here: newly diagnosed, previously untreated cHL patient sample. Clones were sequenced by immunoSEQ multiplex PCR, and TCRdb holds only the in-frame ones, with some missing. The sample records fewer than 90,000 clones, roughly 93% being singletons. This rearrangement joins TRBV4-3 to TRBJ1-2; a possible D gene is TRBD1 (6 bases). This TCR derives from a human donor with classical Hodgkin lymphoma. Sequenced: peripheral blood mononuclear cells (PBMCs). CDR3 in amino acids: CASSQELGGEYGYTF. The CDR3 DNA sequence: TGCGCCAGCAGCCAAGAGCTAGGGGGAGAATATGGCTACACCTTC.